Sequencing of this T cell receptor beta chain was carried out in a study of control samples from healthy donors and cancer patients. The CDR3 sequence is 16 residues long. CDR1 and CDR2 from the germline V gene are MNHNY and SVGAGI (reference sequence). Trimming pared 3 bases from V and 2 bases from J, leaving 14 bases between. Profiling relied on immunoSEQ multiplex PCR, and the TCRdb table lists in-frame clones only, not all of them. The sample has approximately 70,000 clones; 83% are singletons. The receptor's source is a man in his fifties or sixties in good health. Sequencing was performed on blood. The V gene is TRBV6-6, the J gene TRBJ2-1; possible D gene TRBD1, 5 bases. CDR3 protein: CASSYAQGMAYNEQFF. CDR3 sequence (DNA): TGTGCCAGCAGTTATGCGCAGGGAATGGCCTACAATGAGCAGTTCTTC.